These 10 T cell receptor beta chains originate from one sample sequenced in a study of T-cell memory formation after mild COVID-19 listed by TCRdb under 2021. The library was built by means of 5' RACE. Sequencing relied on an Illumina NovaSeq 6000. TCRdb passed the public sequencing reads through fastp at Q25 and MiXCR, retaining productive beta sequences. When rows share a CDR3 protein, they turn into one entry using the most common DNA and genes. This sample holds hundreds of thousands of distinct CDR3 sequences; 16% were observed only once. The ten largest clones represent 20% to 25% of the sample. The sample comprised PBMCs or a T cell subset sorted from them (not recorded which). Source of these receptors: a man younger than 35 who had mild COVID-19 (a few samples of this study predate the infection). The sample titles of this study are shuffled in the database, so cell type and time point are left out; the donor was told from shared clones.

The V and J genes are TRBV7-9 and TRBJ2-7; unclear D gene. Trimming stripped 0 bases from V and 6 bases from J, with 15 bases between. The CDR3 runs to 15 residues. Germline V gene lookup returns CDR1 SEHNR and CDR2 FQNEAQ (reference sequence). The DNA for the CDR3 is TGTGCCAGCAGCTTAGCAGGGCTCCGGAGTAGCGAGCAGTACGTC. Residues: CASSLAGLRSSEQYV.

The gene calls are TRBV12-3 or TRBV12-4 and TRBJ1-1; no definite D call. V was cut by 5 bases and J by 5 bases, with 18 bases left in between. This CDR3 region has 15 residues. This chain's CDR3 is CASSLPFGFGTEAFF. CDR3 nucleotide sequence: TGTGCCAGCAGTCTGCCGTTTGGGTTCGGGACTGAAGCTTTCTTT.

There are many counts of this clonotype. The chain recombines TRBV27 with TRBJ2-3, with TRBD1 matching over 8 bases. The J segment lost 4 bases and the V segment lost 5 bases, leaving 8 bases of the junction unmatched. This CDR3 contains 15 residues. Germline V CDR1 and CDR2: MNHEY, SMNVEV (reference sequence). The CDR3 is CASSRRQGLSDTQYF. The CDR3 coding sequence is TGTGCCAGCAGTCGCCGACAGGGGCTTTCAGATACGCAGTATTTT.

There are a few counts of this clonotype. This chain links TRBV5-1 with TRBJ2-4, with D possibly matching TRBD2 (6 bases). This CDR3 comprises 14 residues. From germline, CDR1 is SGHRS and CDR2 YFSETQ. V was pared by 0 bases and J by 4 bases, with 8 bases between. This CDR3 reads CASSLEEGKNIQYF. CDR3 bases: TGCGCCAGCAGCTTGGAGGAGGGGAAAAACATTCAGTACTTC.

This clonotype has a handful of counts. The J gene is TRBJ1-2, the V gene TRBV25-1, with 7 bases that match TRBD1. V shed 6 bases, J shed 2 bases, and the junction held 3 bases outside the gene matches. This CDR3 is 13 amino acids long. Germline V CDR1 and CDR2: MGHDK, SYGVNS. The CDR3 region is CASRPQGNYGYTF. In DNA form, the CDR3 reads TGTGCCAGCAGACCACAGGGGAACTATGGCTACACCTTC.

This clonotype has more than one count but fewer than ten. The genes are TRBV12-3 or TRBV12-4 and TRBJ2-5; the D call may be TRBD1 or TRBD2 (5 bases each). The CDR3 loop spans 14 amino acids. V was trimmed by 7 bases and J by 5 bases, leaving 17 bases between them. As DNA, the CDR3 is TGTGCCAGCACCCCGTACGGGGCGGTCGAGACCCAGTACTTC. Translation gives CASTPYGAVETQYF.

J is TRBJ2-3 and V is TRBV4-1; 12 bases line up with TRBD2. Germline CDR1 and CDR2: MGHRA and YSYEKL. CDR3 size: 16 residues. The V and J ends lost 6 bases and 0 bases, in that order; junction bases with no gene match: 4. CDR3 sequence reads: CASRRLAGASTDTQYF. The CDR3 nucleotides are TGCGCCAGCAGGCGACTAGCGGGGGCCAGCACAGATACGCAGTATTTT.

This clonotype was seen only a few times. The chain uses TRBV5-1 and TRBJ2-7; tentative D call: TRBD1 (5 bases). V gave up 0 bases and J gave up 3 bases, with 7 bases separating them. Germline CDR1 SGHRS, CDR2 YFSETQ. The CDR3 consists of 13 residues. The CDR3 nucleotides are TGCGCCAGCAGCTTGGGACAGTACTACGAGCAGTACGTC. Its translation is CASSLGQYYEQYV.

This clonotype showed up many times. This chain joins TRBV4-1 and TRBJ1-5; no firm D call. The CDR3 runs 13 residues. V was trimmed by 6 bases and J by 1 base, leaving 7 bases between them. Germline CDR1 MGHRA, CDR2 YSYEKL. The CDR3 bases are TGCGCCAGCAGACTAGACAGCAATCAGCCCCAGCATTTT. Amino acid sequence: CASRLDSNQPQHF.

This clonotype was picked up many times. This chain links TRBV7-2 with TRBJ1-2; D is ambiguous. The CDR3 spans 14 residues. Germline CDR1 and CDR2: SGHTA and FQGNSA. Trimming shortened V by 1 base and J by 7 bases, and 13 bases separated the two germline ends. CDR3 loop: CASSLESGYTGYTF. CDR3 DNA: TGTGCCAGCAGCTTAGAATCGGGGTATACTGGCTACACCTTC. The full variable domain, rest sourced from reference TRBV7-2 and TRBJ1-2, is GAGVSQSPSNKVTEKGKDVELRCDPISGHTALYWYRQSLGQGLEFLIYFQGNSAPDKSGLPSDRFSAERTGGSVSTLTIQRTQQEDSAVYLCASSLESGYTGYTFGSGTRLTVV.